The 7 T cell receptor beta chains presented below share a single source sample, sequenced in a study of T cell changes during pregnancy in multiple sclerosis. Profiling relied on immunoSEQ multiplex PCR, and the TCRdb table lists in-frame clones only, not all of them. There are more than 30,000 clones in the sample; around nine tenths occur only once, and approximately 0.61% lies in the top ten. This sample comprised CD4+ T cells from peripheral blood mononuclear cells, obtained before pregnancy. The receptors were sampled from a female donor with multiple sclerosis, enrolled in a pregnancy study.

The J gene is TRBJ2-3, the V gene TRBV19; maybe TRBD1 (6 bases). The CDR3 loop spans 15 amino acids. CDR1 and CDR2 (germline): LNHDA, SQIVND (reference sequence). With 4 bases removed from V and 8 bases from J, the gap between germline ends came to 19 bases. CDR3 bases: TGTGCCAGTAGTACCGGTGGGGGCCCCGCGGGTACGCAGTATTTT. It codes for CASSTGGGPAGTQYF.

This clone was counted a few times. The CDR3 nucleotides read TGCGCCAGCAGCTTGGGGACCTACACCTGGCAGGGATATGGCTACACCTTC. Its translation: CASSLGTYTWQGYGYTF. The V call is TRBV5-1, the J call TRBJ1-2; TRBD1 might be the D (5 bases). Germline values: CDR1 SGHRS, CDR2 YFSETQ. Trimming stripped 0 bases from V and 5 bases from J, with 20 bases between. This CDR3 spans 17 amino acids.

This sequence joins TRBV5-1 and TRBJ2-2; D gene uncertain. The V gene lost 5 bases and the J gene lost 4 bases, with 9 bases spanning the gap. CDR1 is SGHRS, CDR2 YFSETQ, per germline. The CDR3 consists of 13 residues. CDR3 sequence: CASRRIPTGELFF. CDR3 DNA sequence: TGCGCCAGCAGGAGGATACCCACCGGGGAGCTGTTTTTT.

The chain is built from TRBV9 and TRBJ1-1; 8 positions agree with TRBD1. There are 17 residues in the CDR3. The germline V gene has CDR1 SGDLS and CDR2 YYNGEE. V lost 0 bases and J lost 5; bases outside the gene matches: 12. The CDR3 nucleotides read TGTGCCAGCAGCGTAGCCCTCGGTGACAGGGGCTTTACTGAAGCTTTCTTT. Translated, it gives CASSVALGDRGFTEAFF.

J is TRBJ1-2 and V is TRBV9; D possibly corresponds to TRBD1 (5 bases). Germline values: CDR1 SGDLS, CDR2 YYNGEE. CDR3 length equals 14 residues. The V end lost 0 bases, the J end lost 4 bases, and 10 bases lay between the germline ends. Here the CDR3 reads CASSVDAGPYGYTF. CDR3 sequence (DNA): TGTGCCAGCAGCGTAGACGCAGGGCCCTATGGCTACACCTTC.

The rearrangement uses TRBV6-6 and TRBJ1-3; D remains ambiguous. The CDR3 extends over 13 amino acids. Between the trimmed V and J ends, which lost 7 bases and 0 bases, there was a span of 7 bases. Germline V lookup: CDR1 MNHNY, CDR2 SVGAGI (reference sequence). CDR3 in DNA: TGTGCCAGCACGCGGAGCTCTGGAAACACCATATATTTT. As protein: CASTRSSGNTIYF.

The chain recombines TRBV29-1 with TRBJ2-3, with TRBD2 matching over 8 bases. The CDR3 extends over 16 amino acids. V shed 5 bases, J shed 3 bases, and the junction held 13 bases outside the gene matches. Germline CDR1 SQVTM, CDR2 ANQGSEA. CDR3 nucleotides: TGCAGCGTTTCCCTTTTGTCGGGGGGGTTTACAGATACGCAGTATTTT. Its translation: CSVSLLSGGFTDTQYF.